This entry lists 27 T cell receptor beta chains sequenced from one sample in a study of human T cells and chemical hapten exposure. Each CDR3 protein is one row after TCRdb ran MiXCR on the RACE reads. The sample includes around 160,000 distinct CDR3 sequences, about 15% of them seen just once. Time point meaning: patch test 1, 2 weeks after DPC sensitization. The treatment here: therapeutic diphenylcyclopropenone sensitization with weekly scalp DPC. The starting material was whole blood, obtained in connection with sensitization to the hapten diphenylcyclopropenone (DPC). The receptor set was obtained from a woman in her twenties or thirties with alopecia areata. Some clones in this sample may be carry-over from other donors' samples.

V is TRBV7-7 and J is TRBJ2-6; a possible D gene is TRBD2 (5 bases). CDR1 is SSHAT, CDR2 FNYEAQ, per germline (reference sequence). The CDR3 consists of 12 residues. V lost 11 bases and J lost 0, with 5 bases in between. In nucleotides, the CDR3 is TGTGCCGCGGGCTCTGGGGCCAACGTCCTGACTTTC. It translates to CAAGSGANVLTF.

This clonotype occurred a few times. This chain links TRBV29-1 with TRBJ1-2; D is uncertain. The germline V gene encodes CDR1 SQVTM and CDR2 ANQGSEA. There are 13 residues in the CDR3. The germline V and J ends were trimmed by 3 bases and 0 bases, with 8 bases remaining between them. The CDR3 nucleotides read TGCAGCGTTGAGGCCCTAACTAACTATGGCTACACCTTC. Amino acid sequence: CSVEALTNYGYTF. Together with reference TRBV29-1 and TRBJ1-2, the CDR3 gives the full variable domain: SAVISQKPSRDICQRGTSLTIQCQVDSQVTMMFWYRQQPGQSLTLIATANQGSEATYESGFVIDKFPISRPNLTFSTLTVSNMSPEDSSIYLCSVEALTNYGYTFGSGTRLTVV.

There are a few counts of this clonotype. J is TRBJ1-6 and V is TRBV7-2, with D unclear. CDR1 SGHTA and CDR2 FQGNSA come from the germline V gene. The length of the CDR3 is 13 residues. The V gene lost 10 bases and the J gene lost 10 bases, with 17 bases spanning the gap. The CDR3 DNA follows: TGTGCCACCGACCGGGCGCCGGGGTCACCCCTCCACTTT. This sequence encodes CATDRAPGSPLHF.

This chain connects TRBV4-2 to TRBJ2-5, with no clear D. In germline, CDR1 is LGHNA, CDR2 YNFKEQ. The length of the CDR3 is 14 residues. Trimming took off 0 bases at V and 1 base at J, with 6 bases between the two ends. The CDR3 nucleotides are TGTGCCAGCAGCCAAGATGTCAGCCAAGAGACCCAGTACTTC. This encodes CASSQDVSQETQYF.

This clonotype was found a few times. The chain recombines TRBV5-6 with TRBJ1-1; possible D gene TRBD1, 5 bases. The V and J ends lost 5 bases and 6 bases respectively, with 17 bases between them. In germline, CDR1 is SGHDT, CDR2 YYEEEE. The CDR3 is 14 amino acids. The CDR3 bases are TGTGCCAGCAGATGGGGACGCGGTATCGCTGAAGCTTTCTTT. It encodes CASRWGRGIAEAFF.

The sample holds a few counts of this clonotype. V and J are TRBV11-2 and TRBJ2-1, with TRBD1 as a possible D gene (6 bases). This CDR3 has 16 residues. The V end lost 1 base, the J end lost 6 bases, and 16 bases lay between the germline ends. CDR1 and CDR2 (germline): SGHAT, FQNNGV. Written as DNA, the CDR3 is TGTGCCAGCAGCTTAGTTGGGGGCGCGGGTCGCAATGAGCAGTTCTTC. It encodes CASSLVGGAGRNEQFF.

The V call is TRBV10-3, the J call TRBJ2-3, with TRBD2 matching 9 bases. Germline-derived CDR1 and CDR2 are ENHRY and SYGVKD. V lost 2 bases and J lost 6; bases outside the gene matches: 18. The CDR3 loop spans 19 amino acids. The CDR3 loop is CAISEPVFSGGHRWDTQYF. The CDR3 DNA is TGTGCCATCAGTGAGCCCGTATTTAGCGGGGGACACCGGTGGGATACGCAGTATTTT.

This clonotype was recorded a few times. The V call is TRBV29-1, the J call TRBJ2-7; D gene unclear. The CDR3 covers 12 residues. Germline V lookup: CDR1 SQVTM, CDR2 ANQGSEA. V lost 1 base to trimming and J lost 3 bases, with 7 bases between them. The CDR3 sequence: CSVEGLHYEQYF. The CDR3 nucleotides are TGCAGCGTTGAAGGGCTGCACTACGAGCAGTACTTC.

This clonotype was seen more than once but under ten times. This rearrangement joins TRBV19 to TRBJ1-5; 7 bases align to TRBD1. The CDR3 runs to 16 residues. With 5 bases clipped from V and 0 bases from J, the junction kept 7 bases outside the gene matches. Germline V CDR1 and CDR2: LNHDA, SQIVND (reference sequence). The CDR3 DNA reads TGTGCCAGTAGTTCGGGACAGCGGTATAGCAATCAGCCCCAGCATTTT. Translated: CASSSGQRYSNQPQHF. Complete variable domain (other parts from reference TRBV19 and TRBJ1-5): DGGITQSPKYLFRKEGQNVTLSCEQNLNHDAMYWYRQDPGQGLRLIYYSQIVNDFQKGDIAEGYSVSREKKESFPLTVTSAQKNPTAFYLCASSSGQRYSNQPQHFGDGTRLSIL.

This CDR3 is CASSLDDYPGGTEAFF. CDR3 DNA: TGCGCCAGCAGCTTGGATGATTACCCAGGGGGTACTGAAGCTTTCTTT. The chain joins TRBV5-1 to TRBJ1-1, with 7 bases that match TRBD1. In germline, CDR1 is SGHRS, CDR2 YFSETQ. The junction had 10 bases not matched to a gene; V was cut back by 0 bases and J by 5 bases. The CDR3 is 16 amino acids.

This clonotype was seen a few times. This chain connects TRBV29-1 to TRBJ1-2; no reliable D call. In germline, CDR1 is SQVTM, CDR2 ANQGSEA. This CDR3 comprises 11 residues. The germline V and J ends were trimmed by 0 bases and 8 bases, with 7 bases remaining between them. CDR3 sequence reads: CSVEDLGGYTF. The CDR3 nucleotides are TGCAGCGTTGAAGATCTGGGCGGCTACACCTTC.

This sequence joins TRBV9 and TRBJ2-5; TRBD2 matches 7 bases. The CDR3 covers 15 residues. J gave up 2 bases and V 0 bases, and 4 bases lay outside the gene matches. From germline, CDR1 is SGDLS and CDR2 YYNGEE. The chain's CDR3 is CASSVATSKQETQYF. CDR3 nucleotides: TGTGCCAGCAGCGTAGCGACTAGCAAACAAGAGACCCAGTACTTC.

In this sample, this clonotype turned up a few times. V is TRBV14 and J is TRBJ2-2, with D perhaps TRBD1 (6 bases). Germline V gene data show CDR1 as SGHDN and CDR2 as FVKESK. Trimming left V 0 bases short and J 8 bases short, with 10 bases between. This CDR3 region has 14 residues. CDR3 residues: CASSQETGSGELFF. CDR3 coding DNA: TGTGCCAGCAGCCAAGAGACAGGATCAGGGGAGCTGTTTTTT.

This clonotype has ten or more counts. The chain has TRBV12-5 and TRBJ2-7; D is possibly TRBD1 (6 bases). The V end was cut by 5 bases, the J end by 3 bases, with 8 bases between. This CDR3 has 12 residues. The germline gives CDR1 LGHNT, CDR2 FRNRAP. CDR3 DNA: TGTGCTAGTGGTAAGGACAGCTACGAGCAGTACTTC. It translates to CASGKDSYEQYF.

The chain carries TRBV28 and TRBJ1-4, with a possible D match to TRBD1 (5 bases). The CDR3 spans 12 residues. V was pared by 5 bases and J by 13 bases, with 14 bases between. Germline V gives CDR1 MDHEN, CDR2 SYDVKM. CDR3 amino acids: CASSRSGKGLFF. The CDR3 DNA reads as TGTGCCAGCAGTCGGTCAGGGAAAGGACTGTTTTTT.

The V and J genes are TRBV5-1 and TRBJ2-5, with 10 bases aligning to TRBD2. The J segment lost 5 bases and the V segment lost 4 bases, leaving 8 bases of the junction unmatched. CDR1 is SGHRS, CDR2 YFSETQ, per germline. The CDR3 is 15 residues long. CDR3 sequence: CASSPKAGGPETQYF. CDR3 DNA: TGCGCCAGCAGCCCAAAAGCGGGAGGGCCGGAGACCCAGTACTTC.

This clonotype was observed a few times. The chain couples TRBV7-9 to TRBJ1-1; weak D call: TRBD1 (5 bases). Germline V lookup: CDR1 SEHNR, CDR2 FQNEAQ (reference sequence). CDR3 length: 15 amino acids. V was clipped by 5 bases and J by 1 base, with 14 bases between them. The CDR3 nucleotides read TGTGCCAGCAGCCTTTTTTCAGGACAGAACACTGAAGCTTTCTTT. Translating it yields CASSLFSGQNTEAFF.

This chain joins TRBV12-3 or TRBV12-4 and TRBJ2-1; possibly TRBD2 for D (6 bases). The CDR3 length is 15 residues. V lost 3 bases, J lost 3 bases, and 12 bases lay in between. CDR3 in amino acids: CASSLSGVDYNEQFF. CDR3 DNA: TGTGCCAGCAGTTTGTCGGGGGTGGACTACAATGAGCAGTTCTTC.

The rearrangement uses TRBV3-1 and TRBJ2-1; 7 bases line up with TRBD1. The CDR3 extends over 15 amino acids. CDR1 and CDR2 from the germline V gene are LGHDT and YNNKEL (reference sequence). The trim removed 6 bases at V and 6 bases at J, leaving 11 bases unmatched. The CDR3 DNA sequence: TGTGCCAGCAGTCGCCGGACATCAGGGGGCAATGAGCAGTTCTTC. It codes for CASSRRTSGGNEQFF.

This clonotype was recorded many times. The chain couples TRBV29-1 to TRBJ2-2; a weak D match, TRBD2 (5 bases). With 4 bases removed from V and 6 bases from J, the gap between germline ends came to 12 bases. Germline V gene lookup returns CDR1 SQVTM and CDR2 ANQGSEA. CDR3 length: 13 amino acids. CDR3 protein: CSVGLRVAGELFF. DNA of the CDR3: TGCAGCGTTGGTTTGAGGGTAGCCGGGGAGCTGTTTTTT.

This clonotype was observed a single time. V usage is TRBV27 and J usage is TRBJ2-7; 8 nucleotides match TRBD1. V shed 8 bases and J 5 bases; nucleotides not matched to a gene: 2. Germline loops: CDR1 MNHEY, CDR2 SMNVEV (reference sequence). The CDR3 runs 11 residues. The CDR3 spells CASSGGHEQYF. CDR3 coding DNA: TGTGCCAGCTCAGGGGGCCACGAGCAGTACTTC.

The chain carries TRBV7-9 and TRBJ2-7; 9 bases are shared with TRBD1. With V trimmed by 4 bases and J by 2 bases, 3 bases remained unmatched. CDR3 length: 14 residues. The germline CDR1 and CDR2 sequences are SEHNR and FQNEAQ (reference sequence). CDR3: CASSSDRGTYEQYF. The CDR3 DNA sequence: TGTGCCAGCAGCTCGGACAGGGGAACCTACGAGCAGTACTTC.

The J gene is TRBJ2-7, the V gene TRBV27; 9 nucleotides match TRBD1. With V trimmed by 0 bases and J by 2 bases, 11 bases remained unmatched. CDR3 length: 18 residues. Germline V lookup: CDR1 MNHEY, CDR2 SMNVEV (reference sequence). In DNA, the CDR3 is TGTGCCAGCAGTTTATCGACAGGGGGAGTAGGACCAACCTACGAGCAGTACTTC. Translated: CASSLSTGGVGPTYEQYF.

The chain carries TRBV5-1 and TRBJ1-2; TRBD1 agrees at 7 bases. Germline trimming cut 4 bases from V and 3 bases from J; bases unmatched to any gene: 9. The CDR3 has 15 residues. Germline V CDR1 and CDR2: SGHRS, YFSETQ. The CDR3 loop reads CASSLQGEAHYGYTF. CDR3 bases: TGCGCCAGCAGCCTTCAGGGGGAAGCCCACTATGGCTACACCTTC.

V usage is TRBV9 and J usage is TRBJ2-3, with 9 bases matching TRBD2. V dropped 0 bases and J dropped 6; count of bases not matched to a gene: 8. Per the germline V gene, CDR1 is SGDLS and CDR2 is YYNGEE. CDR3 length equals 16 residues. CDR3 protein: CASSVEARGGRDTQYF. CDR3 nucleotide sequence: TGTGCCAGCAGCGTAGAAGCGCGGGGGGGCCGGGATACGCAGTATTTT.

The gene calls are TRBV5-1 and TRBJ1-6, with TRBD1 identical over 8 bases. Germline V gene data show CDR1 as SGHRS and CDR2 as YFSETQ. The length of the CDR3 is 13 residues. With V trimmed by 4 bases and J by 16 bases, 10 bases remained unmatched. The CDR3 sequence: CASSPMDRAKLHF. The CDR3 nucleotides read TGCGCCAGCAGCCCAATGGACAGGGCTAAACTCCACTTT.

The chain's CDR3 is CASRLAGGLGNEQFF. For the CDR3, the DNA is TGTGCCAGCAGACTAGCGGGAGGTTTGGGAAATGAGCAGTTCTTC. The genes are TRBV27 and TRBJ2-1, with 12 bases identical to TRBD2. Unmatched junction bases numbered 7, after V lost 6 bases and J lost 7 bases. In germline, CDR1 is MNHEY, CDR2 SMNVEV (reference sequence). The CDR3 totals 15 residues.